What follows are 16 T cell receptor beta chains derived from one specimen sequenced in a study of blood T cell repertoires in COVID-19. Only in-frame clones appear in the TCRdb table, and some are missing; sequencing was by immunoSEQ multiplex PCR. This sample carries about 110,000 clones, around 83% of them seen once, and the ten largest clones take more than 3.5%. The sample consisted of peripheral blood. The receptors stem from a woman in her 70s with acute or convalescent COVID-19.

This chain connects TRBV9 to TRBJ1-2; D may be TRBD1 (5 bases). The CDR3 totals 16 residues. The germline V gene encodes CDR1 SGDLS and CDR2 YYNGEE. Trimming removed 3 bases at V and 7 bases at J, with 22 bases between. CDR3 amino acids: CASSAGTSLASSGYTF. The CDR3, as DNA: TGTGCCAGCAGCGCCGGGACTTCCCTCGCTAGCTCTGGCTACACCTTC.

This clone was observed a few times. The rearrangement joins TRBV5-4 to TRBJ1-3, with TRBD1 matching over 7 bases. The V gene end was trimmed by 4 bases and the J gene end by 0 bases; junction bases not matched to a gene: 1. This CDR3 has 14 residues. CDR1 and CDR2 (germline): SGHNT, YYREEE (reference sequence). DNA of the CDR3: TGTGCCAGCAGCCCAGGGGGCTCTGGAAACACCATATATTTT. Its translation is CASSPGGSGNTIYF.

The chain employs TRBV5-4 and TRBJ2-1; 12 positions match TRBD1. The germline V gene encodes CDR1 SGHNT and CDR2 YYREEE (reference sequence). The CDR3 is made up of 18 amino acids. With V trimmed by 4 bases and J by 0 bases, 8 bases remained unmatched. In DNA, the CDR3 is TGTGCCAGCAGCGGACCGGGACAGGGGGCGAGCTCCTACAATGAGCAGTTCTTC. Translation gives CASSGPGQGASSYNEQFF.

This clone was recorded a few times. This chain connects TRBV29-1 to TRBJ1-2, with D uncertain. V was clipped by 6 bases and J by 5 bases, with 10 bases between them. There are 11 residues in the CDR3. Germline assignment: CDR1 SQVTM and CDR2 ANQGSEA. For the CDR3, the DNA is TGCAGCGTCCCGAACTCATATGGCTACACCTTC. Translating gives CSVPNSYGYTF.

This chain connects TRBV27 to TRBJ2-5; 7 bases are shared with TRBD2. CDR1 and CDR2 (germline): MNHEY, SMNVEV (reference sequence). The trim removed 4 bases at V and 9 bases at J, leaving 17 bases unmatched. The CDR3 contains 16 residues. The DNA for the CDR3 is TGTGCCAGCAGTTCGAAGACTAGCTGGACCCCAGCGGCCCAGTACTTC. This codes for CASSSKTSWTPAAQYF.

This sequence joins TRBV3-1 (or the pseudogene TRBV3-2) and TRBJ1-2; 7 bases are a match to TRBD1. Germline CDR1 is LGHDT and CDR2 is YNNKEL (reference sequence). After removal of 5 bases from V and 2 bases from J, the junction contained 2 bases not matched to a gene. The CDR3 is 13 amino acids. CDR3 nucleotides: TGTGCCAGCAGCAAGACAGGGAACTATGGCTACACCTTC. Its protein product is CASSKTGNYGYTF.

The chain combines TRBV28 with TRBJ1-2; D is unclear. Trimming removed 2 bases from V and 7 bases from J, with 14 bases in between. This CDR3 has 14 residues. Germline CDR1 MDHEN, CDR2 SYDVKM. In nucleotides, the CDR3 is TGTGCCAGCAGTTTACGAGGAGGGCTTGGTGGCTACACCTTC. This encodes CASSLRGGLGGYTF.

The chain carries TRBV28 and TRBJ1-5, with D tentatively TRBD1 (6 bases). Trimming pared 7 bases from V and 4 bases from J, leaving 11 bases between. CDR1 is MDHEN and CDR2 is SYDVKM in the germline V gene. This CDR3 has 13 amino acids. The CDR3 sequence is CASNQGQNQPQHF. The CDR3 coding sequence is TGTGCCAGCAACCAGGGGCAAAATCAGCCCCAGCATTTT.

The chain is built from TRBV14 and TRBJ2-5, with TRBD1 matching over 7 bases. The junction had 6 bases not matched to a gene; V was cut back by 4 bases and J by 4 bases. This CDR3 comprises 14 residues. Germline CDR1 and CDR2: SGHDN and FVKESK. The CDR3 DNA reads as TGTGCCAGCAGCCCCACCCACAGGGGAGAGACCCAGTACTTC. This encodes CASSPTHRGETQYF.

The V gene is TRBV27, the J gene TRBJ2-2; 9 bases agree with TRBD1. V was clipped by 5 bases and J by 0 bases; unmatched bases: 7. Germline assignment: CDR1 MNHEY and CDR2 SMNVEV (reference sequence). This CDR3 comprises 17 residues. In DNA, the CDR3 is TGTGCCAGCAGTACCGGGACAGGGAGGGCGAACACCGGGGAGCTGTTTTTT. Translated: CASSTGTGRANTGELFF.

This clone was seen a single time. V usage is TRBV12-5 and J usage is TRBJ2-2; 12 nucleotides line up with TRBD1. This CDR3 contains 17 residues. Germline V gene lookup returns CDR1 LGHNT and CDR2 FRNRAP. The V gene end was trimmed by 6 bases and the J gene end by 1 base; junction bases not matched to a gene: 6. CDR3: CASGRDRGLENTGELFF. For the CDR3, the DNA is TGTGCTAGTGGCCGGGACAGGGGGCTTGAGAACACCGGGGAGCTGTTTTTT.

This chain joins TRBV18 and TRBJ2-2; D is unclear. V gave up 6 bases and J gave up 6 bases, with 11 bases separating them. The CDR3 contains 13 residues. Germline V gives CDR1 KGHSH, CDR2 LQKENI. The CDR3 loop is CASSSDQAGELFF. The CDR3 DNA is TGTGCCAGCTCTTCTGATCAGGCCGGGGAGCTGTTTTTT.

The chain is built from TRBV19 and TRBJ1-2, with D possibly matching TRBD1 (5 bases). Germline V gene lookup returns CDR1 LNHDA and CDR2 SQIVND (reference sequence). The CDR3 extends over 14 amino acids. V was shortened by 7 bases and J by 5 bases, with 17 bases between the two germline ends. CDR3 bases: TGTGCCAGTACCCTAGAGGCCAGGGATTATGGCTACACCTTC. Its protein product is CASTLEARDYGYTF.

This clone was observed at least ten times. The CDR3 spells CASRRLNQPQHF. DNA of the CDR3: TGTGCCAGCAGACGACTTAATCAGCCCCAGCATTTT. The rearrangement links TRBV2 to TRBJ1-5; D is unclear. Trimming took 6 bases from V and 4 from J, leaving 7 bases between them. Germline V gene sequence: CDR1 SNHLY, CDR2 FYNNEI. The length of the CDR3 is 12 residues.

This clone has a handful of counts. The J gene is TRBJ2-3, the V gene TRBV6-5; D remains unclear. The CDR3 totals 14 residues. V lost 1 base and J 2 bases, leaving 7 bases between the germline ends. Germline V CDR1 and CDR2: MNHEY, SVGAGI. The CDR3 sequence: CASSYLGSTDTQYF. CDR3 DNA sequence: TGTGCCAGCAGTTACTTGGGCTCCACAGATACGCAGTATTTT.

The V gene is TRBV5-6, the J gene TRBJ1-4; no firm D call. The V and J ends lost 1 base and 4 bases respectively, with 11 bases between them. CDR1 is SGHDT, CDR2 YYEEEE, per germline. The CDR3 is 15 residues long. Written as DNA, the CDR3 is TGTGCCAGCAGCTTGATTACGTCCAGTAATGAAAAACTGTTTTTT. Residues: CASSLITSSNEKLFF.